Each of the 13 T cell receptor beta chains below was sequenced from the same sample in a study of T cell responses to AZD1222 COVID-19 vaccine. The protocol was immunoSEQ multiplex PCR, while the TCRdb copy is restricted to in-frame clones and leaves out a portion. The profile shows 80,000 to 95,000 clones, roughly nine tenths of them singletons. The sequencing used peripheral blood, collected on day 0 of MenACWY control vaccination. These receptors all come from an adult in good health.

The rearrangement links TRBV9 to TRBJ2-2; D is unclear. This CDR3 region has 13 residues. V was pared by 1 base and J by 6 bases, with 7 bases between. Germline CDR1 reads SGDLS; CDR2 reads YYNGEE. The chain's CDR3 is CASSVWGPGELFF. The CDR3 nucleotides read TGTGCCAGCAGCGTATGGGGTCCCGGGGAGCTGTTTTTT.

The V gene is TRBV11-3, the J gene TRBJ2-5, with 9 bases aligning to TRBD1. In germline, CDR1 is SGHNT, CDR2 YENEEA. The CDR3 sequence is 16 residues long. The ends lost 1 base at V and 5 bases at J; junction bases unmatched: 8. CDR3 sequence reads: CASSLVSGTGYETQYF. The CDR3, as DNA: TGTGCCAGCAGCTTAGTTTCCGGGACAGGGTACGAGACCCAGTACTTC. The whole variable domain, filled in from reference TRBV11-3 and TRBJ2-5, reads EAGVVQSPRYKIIEKKQPVAFWCNPISGHNTLYWYLQNLGQGPELLIRYENEEAVDDSQLPKDRFSAERLKGVDSTLKIQPAELGDSAVYLCASSLVSGTGYETQYFGPGTRLLVL.

This clone turned up a few times. The chain carries TRBV12-3 or TRBV12-4 and TRBJ1-6; D remains ambiguous. Trimming left V 7 bases short and J 5 bases short, with 6 bases between. There are 12 residues in the CDR3. CDR3 residues: CASKRDNSPLHF. CDR3 coding DNA: TGTGCCAGCAAGCGGGATAATTCACCCCTCCACTTT.

In its sample, this clone was seen once. The V and J genes are TRBV9 and TRBJ2-5; D gene uncertain. The V gene lost 3 bases and the J gene lost 1 base, with 7 bases spanning the gap. The CDR3 consists of 13 residues. Germline V gene data show CDR1 as SGDLS and CDR2 as YYNGEE. The CDR3 DNA follows: TGTGCCAGCAGCGATACCCCCCAAGAGACCCAGTACTTC. As protein: CASSDTPQETQYF.

The chain has TRBV15 and TRBJ2-5, with unresolved D. The CDR3 has 12 residues. V was shortened by 3 bases and J by 7 bases, with 9 bases between the two germline ends. From germline, CDR1 is LNHNV and CDR2 YYDKDF (reference sequence). CDR3 coding DNA: TGTGCCACCAGCAGCTCCGGATGGACCCAGTACTTC. Translating gives CATSSSGWTQYF.

The chain uses TRBV9 and TRBJ1-5, with D unclear. V lost 4 bases, J lost 4 bases, and 12 bases lay in between. Germline assignment: CDR1 SGDLS and CDR2 YYNGEE. The CDR3 spans 14 residues. As DNA, the CDR3 is TGTGCCAGCAGCCCGATGTTGGAAAATCAGCCCCAGCATTTT. Protein product: CASSPMLENQPQHF.

The J gene is TRBJ1-1, the V gene TRBV27; D unresolved. This CDR3 is 11 amino acids long. Trimming cost V 5 bases and J 8 bases, with 9 bases left between them. Germline V gene sequence: CDR1 MNHEY, CDR2 SMNVEV (reference sequence). The CDR3 spells CASSGLGEAFF. The CDR3 region has the DNA TGTGCCAGCAGTGGGTTGGGGGAAGCTTTCTTT.

V and J are TRBV27 and TRBJ1-2; 7 bases are a match to TRBD1. The CDR3 sequence is 14 residues long. The junction had 5 bases not matched to a gene; V was cut back by 2 bases and J by 5 bases. The germline CDR1 and CDR2 sequences are MNHEY and SMNVEV (reference sequence). CDR3 residues: CASSLRQGNYGYTF. CDR3 in DNA: TGTGCCAGCAGTTTAAGACAGGGAAATTATGGCTACACCTTC.

The rearrangement joins TRBV7-2 to TRBJ2-7, with a tentative D call TRBD1 (6 bases). This CDR3 comprises 15 residues. From germline, CDR1 is SGHTA and CDR2 FQGNSA. The V end lost 0 bases, the J end lost 0 bases, and 9 bases lay between the germline ends. The CDR3 protein is CASSLANRVSYEQYF. Here the CDR3 DNA reads TGTGCCAGCAGCTTAGCGAACAGGGTCTCCTACGAGCAGTACTTC. Drawing the rest from reference TRBV7-2 and TRBJ2-7, the complete variable domain is GAGVSQSPSNKVTEKGKDVELRCDPISGHTALYWYRQSLGQGLEFLIYFQGNSAPDKSGLPSDRFSAERTGGSVSTLTIQRTQQEDSAVYLCASSLANRVSYEQYFGPGTRLTVT.

The rearrangement joins TRBV3-1 (or the pseudogene TRBV3-2) to TRBJ2-2; D may be TRBD1 (5 bases). Trimming pared 3 bases from V and 7 bases from J, leaving 15 bases between. CDR3 length: 15 amino acids. Germline V lookup: CDR1 LGHDT, CDR2 YNNKEL (reference sequence). For the CDR3, the DNA is TGTGCCAGCAGCCATACCGCCAGGGAAATCGGGGAGCTGTTTTTT. Translation: CASSHTAREIGELFF.

The genes are TRBV6-4 and TRBJ1-5, with 7 positions matching TRBD1. CDR1 is MRHNA and CDR2 is SNTAGT in the germline V gene. V was pared by 8 bases and J by 0 bases, with 10 bases of the junction left unmatched. The CDR3 runs 16 residues. CDR3 nucleotide sequence: TGTGCCAGCCGGACAGGCCCGATATATAGCAATCAGCCCCAGCATTTT. Translated: CASRTGPIYSNQPQHF.

This chain connects TRBV6-2 or TRBV6-3 to TRBJ1-1; D not resolved. The germline V gene has CDR1 MNHEY and CDR2 SVGEGT. This CDR3 spans 13 amino acids. V gave up 4 bases and J gave up 5 bases, with 11 bases separating them. The CDR3 sequence: CASSFSGETEAFF. DNA for the CDR3: TGTGCCAGCAGTTTTTCTGGGGAGACTGAAGCTTTCTTT.

This sequence joins TRBV7-9 and TRBJ1-6; 8 positions agree with TRBD1. CDR1 and CDR2 from the germline V gene are SEHNR and FQNEAQ (reference sequence). V shed 5 bases and J 8 bases; nucleotides not matched to a gene: 5. This CDR3 is built from 14 residues. The CDR3 loop reads CASSTGQGDSPLHF. In DNA form, the CDR3 reads TGTGCCAGCAGCACTGGACAGGGAGATTCACCCCTCCACTTT.